This TCR beta chain appears in the sequencing data of a study of blood T cell repertoires in COVID-19. In the authors' methods: Reference gene primer amplification in the assay estimated nucleated cell counts. Repertoires were generated with immunoSEQ multiplex PCR, while TCRdb's copy carries only in-frame clones and drops some. That table supplies the V and J calls and clone size; D and trimming were determined from the DNA. This sample carries 150,000 to 200,000 clones, around nine tenths of them seen once, and the ten largest clones take 2.5% to 3%. Germline V lookup: CDR1 SQVTM, CDR2 ANQGSEA. V was clipped by 7 bases and J by 8 bases; unmatched bases: 13. The CDR3 totals 15 residues.

J is TRBJ1-4 and V is TRBV29-1; the match to TRBD1 covers 10 bases. The clonotype was recovered from an elderly woman with COVID-19, enrolled during active disease. Sequenced: peripheral blood. The DNA of the CDR3 is TGCAGCGGAGGGACAGGGGATGGGCAAGGAGAAAAACTGTTTTTT. Its translation is CSGGTGDGQGEKLFF.